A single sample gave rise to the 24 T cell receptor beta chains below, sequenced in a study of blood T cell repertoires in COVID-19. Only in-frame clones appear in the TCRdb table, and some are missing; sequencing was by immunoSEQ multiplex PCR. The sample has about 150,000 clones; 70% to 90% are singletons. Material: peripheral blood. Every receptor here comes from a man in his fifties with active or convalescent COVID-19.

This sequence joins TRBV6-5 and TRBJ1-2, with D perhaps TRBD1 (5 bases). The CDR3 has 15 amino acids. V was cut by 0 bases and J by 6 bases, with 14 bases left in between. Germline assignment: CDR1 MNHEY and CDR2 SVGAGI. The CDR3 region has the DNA TGTGCCAGCAGTTACTCGGGTTCCAGGGTGGATGGCTACACCTTC. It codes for CASSYSGSRVDGYTF.

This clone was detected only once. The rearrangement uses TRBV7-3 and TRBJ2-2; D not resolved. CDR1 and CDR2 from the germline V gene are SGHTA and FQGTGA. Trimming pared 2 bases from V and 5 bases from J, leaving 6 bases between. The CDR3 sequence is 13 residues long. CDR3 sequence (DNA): TGTGCCAGCAGCTTACTCGGTACCGGGGAGCTGTTTTTT. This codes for CASSLLGTGELFF.

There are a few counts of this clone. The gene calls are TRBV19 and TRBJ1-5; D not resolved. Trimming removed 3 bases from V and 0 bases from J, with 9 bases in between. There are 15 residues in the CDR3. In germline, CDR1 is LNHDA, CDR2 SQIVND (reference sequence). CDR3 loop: CASSINLPSNQPQHF. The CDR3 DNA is TGTGCCAGTAGTATTAATCTACCTAGCAATCAGCCCCAGCATTTT.

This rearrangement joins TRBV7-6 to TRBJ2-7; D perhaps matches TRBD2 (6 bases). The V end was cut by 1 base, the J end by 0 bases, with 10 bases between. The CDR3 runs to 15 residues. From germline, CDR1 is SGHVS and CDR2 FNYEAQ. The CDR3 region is CASSLVEGTSYEQYF. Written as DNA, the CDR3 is TGTGCCAGCAGCTTAGTGGAGGGAACCTCCTACGAGCAGTACTTC.

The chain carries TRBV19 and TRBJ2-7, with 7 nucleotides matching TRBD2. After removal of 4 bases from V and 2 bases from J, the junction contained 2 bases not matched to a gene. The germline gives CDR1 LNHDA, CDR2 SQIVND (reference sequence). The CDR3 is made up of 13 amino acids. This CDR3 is CASSTSGAYEQYF. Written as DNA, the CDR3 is TGTGCCAGTAGTACTAGCGGAGCCTACGAGCAGTACTTC.

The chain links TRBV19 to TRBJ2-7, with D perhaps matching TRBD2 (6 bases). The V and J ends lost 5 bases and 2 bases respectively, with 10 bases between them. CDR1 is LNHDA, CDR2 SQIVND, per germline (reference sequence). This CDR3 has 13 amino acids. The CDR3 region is CASSPGTPYEQYF. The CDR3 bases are TGTGCCAGTAGTCCCGGGACTCCCTACGAGCAGTACTTC. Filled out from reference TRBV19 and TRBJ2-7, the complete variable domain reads DGGITQSPKYLFRKEGQNVTLSCEQNLNHDAMYWYRQDPGQGLRLIYYSQIVNDFQKGDIAEGYSVSREKKESFPLTVTSAQKNPTAFYLCASSPGTPYEQYFGPGTRLTVT.

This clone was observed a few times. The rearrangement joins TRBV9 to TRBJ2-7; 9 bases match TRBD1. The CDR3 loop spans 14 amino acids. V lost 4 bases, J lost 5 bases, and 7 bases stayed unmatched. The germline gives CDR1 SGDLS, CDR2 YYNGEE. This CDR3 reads CASSPATGGNEQYF. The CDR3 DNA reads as TGTGCCAGCAGCCCGGCGACAGGGGGAAACGAGCAGTACTTC. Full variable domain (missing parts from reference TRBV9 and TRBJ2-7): DSGVTQTPKHLITATGQRVTLRCSPRSGDLSVYWYQQSLDQGLQFLIQYYNGEERAKGNILERFSAQQFPDLHSELNLSSLELGDSALYFCASSPATGGNEQYFGPGTRLTVT.

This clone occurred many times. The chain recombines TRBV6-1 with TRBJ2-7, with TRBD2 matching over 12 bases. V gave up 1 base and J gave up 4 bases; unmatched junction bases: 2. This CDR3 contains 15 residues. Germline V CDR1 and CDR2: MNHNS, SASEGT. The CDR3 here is CASSEEGTSGYEQYF. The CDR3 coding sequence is TGTGCCAGCAGTGAAGAAGGGACTAGCGGGTACGAGCAGTACTTC.

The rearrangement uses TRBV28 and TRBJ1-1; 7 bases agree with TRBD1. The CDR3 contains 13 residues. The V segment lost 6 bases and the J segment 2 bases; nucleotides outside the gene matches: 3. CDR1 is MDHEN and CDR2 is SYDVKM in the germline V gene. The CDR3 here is CASSPGGNTEAFF. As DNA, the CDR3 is TGTGCCAGCAGCCCAGGGGGAAACACTGAAGCTTTCTTT.

CDR3 loop: CASGRDRVPGELFF. The CDR3 DNA reads as TGTGCCAGTGGCCGGGACAGGGTGCCCGGGGAGCTGTTTTTT. This chain joins TRBV19 and TRBJ2-2; 9 bases agree with TRBD1. Germline values: CDR1 LNHDA, CDR2 SQIVND (reference sequence). The CDR3 covers 14 residues. V was pared by 8 bases and J by 6 bases, with 7 bases of the junction left unmatched.

The CDR3, as DNA: TGTGCCAGCAGTGATTACGGACAGGGACTTAATTCACCCCTCCACTTT. Translation: CASSDYGQGLNSPLHF. The rearrangement joins TRBV25-1 to TRBJ1-6; 8 positions match TRBD1. Germline CDR1 and CDR2: MGHDK and SYGVNS. The CDR3 loop spans 16 amino acids. Trimming took 3 bases from V and 6 from J; bases not matched to a gene: 7.

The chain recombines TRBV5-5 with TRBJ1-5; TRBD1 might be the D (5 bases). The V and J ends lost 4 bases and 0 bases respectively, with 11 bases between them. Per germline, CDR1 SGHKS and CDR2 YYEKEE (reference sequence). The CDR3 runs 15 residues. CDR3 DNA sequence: TGTGCCAGCAGCAAGACAGTTTATAGCAATCAGCCCCAGCATTTT. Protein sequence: CASSKTVYSNQPQHF.

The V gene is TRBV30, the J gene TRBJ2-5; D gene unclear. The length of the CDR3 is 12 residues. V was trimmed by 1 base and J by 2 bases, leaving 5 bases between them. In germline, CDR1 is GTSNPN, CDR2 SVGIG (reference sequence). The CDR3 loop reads CAWSAQQETQYF. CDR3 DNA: TGTGCCTGGAGTGCCCAACAAGAGACCCAGTACTTC.

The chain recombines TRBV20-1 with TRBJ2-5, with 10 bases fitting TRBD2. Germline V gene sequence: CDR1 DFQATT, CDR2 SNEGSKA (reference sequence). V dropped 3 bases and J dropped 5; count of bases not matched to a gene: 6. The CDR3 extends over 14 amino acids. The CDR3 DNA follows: TGCAGTGCTAGTGATAGCGGGGGGTTGGAGACCCAGTACTTC. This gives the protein CSASDSGGLETQYF.

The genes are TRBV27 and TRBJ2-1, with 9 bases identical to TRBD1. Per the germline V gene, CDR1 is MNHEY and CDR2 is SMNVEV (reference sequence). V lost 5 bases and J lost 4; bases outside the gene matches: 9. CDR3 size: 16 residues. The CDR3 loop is CASSAGTGRGYNEQFF. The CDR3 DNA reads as TGTGCCAGCAGTGCAGGGACAGGGCGGGGATACAATGAGCAGTTCTTC.

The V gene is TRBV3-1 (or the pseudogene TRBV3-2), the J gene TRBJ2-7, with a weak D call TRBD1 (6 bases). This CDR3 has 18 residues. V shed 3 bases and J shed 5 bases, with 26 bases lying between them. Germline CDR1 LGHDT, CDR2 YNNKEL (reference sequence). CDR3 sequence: CASSHHLPTVQGRNEQYF. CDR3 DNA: TGTGCCAGCAGCCATCACCTACCGACTGTCCAGGGGCGAAACGAGCAGTACTTC.

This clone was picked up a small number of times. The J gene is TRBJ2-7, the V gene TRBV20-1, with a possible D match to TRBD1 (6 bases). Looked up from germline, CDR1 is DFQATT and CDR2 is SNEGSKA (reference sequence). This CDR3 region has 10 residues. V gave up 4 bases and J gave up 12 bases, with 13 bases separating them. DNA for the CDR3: TGCAGTGCTACGTCAGGGGTTGCGTACTTC. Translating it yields CSATSGVAYF.

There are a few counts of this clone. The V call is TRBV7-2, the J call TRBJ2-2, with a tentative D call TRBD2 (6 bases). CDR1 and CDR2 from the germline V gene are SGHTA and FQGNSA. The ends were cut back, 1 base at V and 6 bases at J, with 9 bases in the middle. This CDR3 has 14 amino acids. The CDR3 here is CASSLGRRAGELFF. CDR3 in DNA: TGTGCCAGCAGCTTAGGCAGGAGGGCCGGGGAGCTGTTTTTT.

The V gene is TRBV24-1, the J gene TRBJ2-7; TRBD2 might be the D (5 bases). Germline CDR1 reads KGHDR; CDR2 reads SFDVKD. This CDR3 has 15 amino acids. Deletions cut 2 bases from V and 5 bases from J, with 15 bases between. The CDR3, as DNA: TGTGCCACCAGTGATTCCTCAGCGGCTGGCGACGAGCAGTACTTC. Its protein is CATSDSSAAGDEQYF.

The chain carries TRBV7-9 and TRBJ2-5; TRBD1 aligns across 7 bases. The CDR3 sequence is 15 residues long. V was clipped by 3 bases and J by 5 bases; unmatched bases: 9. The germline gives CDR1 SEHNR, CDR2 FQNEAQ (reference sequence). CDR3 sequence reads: CASSFSFTGVETQYF. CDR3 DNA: TGTGCCAGCAGCTTTTCCTTTACAGGGGTGGAGACCCAGTACTTC.

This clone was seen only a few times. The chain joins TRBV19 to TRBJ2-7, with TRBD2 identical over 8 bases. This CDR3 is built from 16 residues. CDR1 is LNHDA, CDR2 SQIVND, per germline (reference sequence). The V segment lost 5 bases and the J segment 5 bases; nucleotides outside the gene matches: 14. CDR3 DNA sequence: TGTGCCAGTAGTCCGGGACTAGTGGCTCTAAAGGACGAGCAGTACTTC. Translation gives CASSPGLVALKDEQYF. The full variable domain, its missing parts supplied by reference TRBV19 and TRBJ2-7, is DGGITQSPKYLFRKEGQNVTLSCEQNLNHDAMYWYRQDPGQGLRLIYYSQIVNDFQKGDIAEGYSVSREKKESFPLTVTSAQKNPTAFYLCASSPGLVALKDEQYFGPGTRLTVT.

This chain's CDR3 is CASSLDRGRDGYTF. CDR3 sequence (DNA): TGCGCCAGCAGCTTGGACAGGGGGCGTGATGGCTACACCTTC. The chain carries TRBV5-1 and TRBJ1-2, with 9 bases fitting TRBD1. With V trimmed by 0 bases and J by 6 bases, 3 bases remained unmatched. In germline, CDR1 is SGHRS, CDR2 YFSETQ. The CDR3 extends over 14 amino acids.

This chain's CDR3 is CASRAADRPTGELFF. CDR3 nucleotides: TGTGCCAGCAGAGCGGCCGACCGTCCCACCGGGGAGCTGTTTTTT. The chain joins TRBV28 to TRBJ2-2, with D tentatively TRBD2 (5 bases). The CDR3 is 15 amino acids. The V gene lost 6 bases and the J gene lost 4 bases, with 15 bases spanning the gap. Germline CDR1 and CDR2: MDHEN and SYDVKM.

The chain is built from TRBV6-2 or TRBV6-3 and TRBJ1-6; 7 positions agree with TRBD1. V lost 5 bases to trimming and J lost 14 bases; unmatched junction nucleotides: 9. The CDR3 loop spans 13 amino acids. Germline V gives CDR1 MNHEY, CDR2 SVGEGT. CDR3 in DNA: TGTGCCAGCAGTGGCGGACAGGCTCCCTCCCTCCACTTT. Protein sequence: CASSGGQAPSLHF.